This TCR beta chain is drawn from a study of blood T cells in healthy people across ages. The CDR3 runs 13 residues. The V and J ends lost 4 bases and 1 base respectively, with 7 bases between them. Germline V lookup: CDR1 SGHTA, CDR2 FQGNSA. This clonotype was recorded at least ten times. Using a J-beta primer mix together with a sample-barcoded 5' primer, a second PCR was run for about 6 to 11 cycles. TCRdb passed the 5' RACE reads through MiXCR, listing each CDR3 protein once. The sample holds about 700,000 distinct CDR3 sequences, about 32% seen once. This sequence joins TRBV7-2 and TRBJ2-5, with D unclear. The clonotype comes from a woman of 80 years or more in good health. Sequencing was carried out using blood. The CDR3 loop is CASSSVIQETQYF. CDR3 DNA: TGTGCCAGCAGCTCCGTCATCCAAGAGACCCAGTACTTC.